These 24 T cell receptor beta chains came from one sample sequenced in a study of regulatory T cells in long-lasting Graves disease. Relying on iRepertoire HTBI primers and Arm-PCR of CDR3 regions, the team built TCR beta libraries. In TCRdb, the multiplex PCR reads were re-called with MiXCR into one record per CDR3 protein. Of 450,000 to 500,000 distinct CDR3 sequences in the sample, 15% to 20% were seen once. Time point defined: newly diagnosed GD, antithyroid drugs for less than 3 months. The TCR library was made from RNA extracted from PBMCs. The same specimen was also included in a second study, on T cells in Graves' hyperthyroidism and ophthalmopathy.

Sequencing was performed on peripheral blood mononuclear cells (PBMCs), taken at new diagnosis, from a patient treated with antithyroid drugs. All receptors derive from a middle-aged man with Graves disease.

This clonotype has ten or more counts. This rearrangement joins TRBV12-3 or TRBV12-4 to TRBJ2-1; D not resolved. Between the trimmed V and J ends, which lost 5 bases and 8 bases, there was a span of 10 bases. The CDR3 has 12 residues. CDR3 residues: CASSRRSDEQFF. The CDR3 coding sequence is TGTGCCAGCAGTCGCCGCAGCGATGAGCAGTTCTTC.

On this clonotype itself: One base away lies a much larger clone, so this may be a sequencing read error. This chain links TRBV3-1 with TRBJ2-4; the D call may be TRBD1 or TRBD2 (5 bases each). The germline V gene encodes CDR1 LGHDT and CDR2 YNNKEL (reference sequence). The CDR3 sequence is 14 residues long. V shed 7 bases and J shed 15 bases, with 25 bases lying between them. CDR3 coding DNA: TGTGCCAGCACTAGGGACGGGGTCACCTACGAGCGGTACTTC. It encodes CASTRDGVTYERYF.

This clonotype was detected many times. The CDR3: CASKGPGRVHEQFF. For the CDR3, the DNA is TGTGCCAGCAAGGGGCCAGGGAGGGTCCATGAGCAGTTCTTC. This sequence joins TRBV28 and TRBJ2-1; 7 nucleotides agree with TRBD2. Trimming removed 7 bases from V and 8 bases from J; junction bases left unmatched: 11. Per germline, CDR1 MDHEN and CDR2 SYDVKM. The CDR3 spans 14 residues. The full variable domain, with the rest looked up from reference TRBV28 and TRBJ2-1, is DVKVTQSSRYLVKRTGEKVFLECVQDMDHENMFWYRQDPGLGLRLIYFSYDVKMKEKGDIPEGYSVSREKKERFSLILESASTNQTSMYLCASKGPGRVHEQFFGPGTRLTVL.

This chain uses TRBV7-9 with TRBJ2-7; D may be TRBD2 (6 bases). The CDR3 has 14 amino acids. V lost 5 bases and J lost 5, with 16 bases in between. Germline loops: CDR1 SEHNR, CDR2 FQNEAQ (reference sequence). The CDR3 nucleotides are TGTGCCAGCAGCACCAATGCGGGATTCAACGAGCAGTACTTC. Amino acids: CASSTNAGFNEQYF.

This clonotype showed up just a few times. The gene calls are TRBV14 and TRBJ2-2; D may be TRBD1 (5 bases). Germline V gene lookup returns CDR1 SGHDN and CDR2 FVKESK. V was shortened by 3 bases and J by 2 bases, with 7 bases between the two germline ends. This CDR3 has 14 residues. DNA for the CDR3: TGTGCCAGCAGCCACAGGGCTAACACCGGGGAGCTGTTTTTT. Encoded protein: CASSHRANTGELFF.

The chain carries TRBV20-1 and TRBJ2-1; 7 positions agree with TRBD2. J gave up 7 bases and V 2 bases, and 8 bases lay outside the gene matches. CDR1 and CDR2 (germline): DFQATT, SNEGSKA (reference sequence). This CDR3 spans 14 amino acids. Here the CDR3 reads CSARPSGNRNEQFF. CDR3 coding DNA: TGCAGTGCTAGACCTAGCGGAAATCGTAATGAGCAGTTCTTC.

This clonotype was observed many times. V usage is TRBV27 and J usage is TRBJ2-7; 8 bases map to TRBD2. The CDR3 runs to 15 residues. The germline V gene has CDR1 MNHEY and CDR2 SMNVEV (reference sequence). J was trimmed by 2 bases and V by 1 base; bases with no gene match: 4. CDR3 sequence: CASSLFLGLAYEQYF. For the CDR3, the DNA is TGTGCCAGCAGTTTATTCCTGGGACTAGCCTACGAGCAGTACTTC.

Remarks on this clonotype: One base away lies a much larger clone, so this may be a sequencing read error. V is TRBV12-3 or TRBV12-4 and J is TRBJ2-5, with a possible D match to TRBD2 (6 bases). This CDR3 is built from 13 residues. CDR3 loop: CASRSTSQGTQYF. The CDR3 bases are TGTGCCAGCAGATCGACTAGTCAAGGGACCCAGTACTTC.

This clonotype was counted at least ten times. The rearrangement uses TRBV10-1 and TRBJ2-5; maybe TRBD1 (5 bases). CDR1 WNHNN and CDR2 SYGVQD come from the germline V gene (reference sequence). CDR3 size: 14 residues. V shed 0 bases and J shed 4 bases, with 9 bases lying between them. The CDR3 sequence is CASSESRTRETQYF. As DNA, the CDR3 is TGCGCCAGCAGTGAGTCGCGGACACGAGAGACCCAGTACTTC.

This clonotype was picked up a small number of times. V usage is TRBV9 and J usage is TRBJ2-2; D is undetermined. CDR1 is SGDLS and CDR2 is YYNGEE in the germline V gene. V gave up 3 bases and J gave up 3 bases, with 6 bases separating them. This CDR3 contains 13 residues. CDR3 amino acids: CASSGEYTGELFF. Here the CDR3 DNA reads TGTGCCAGCAGCGGAGAATACACCGGGGAGCTGTTTTTT.

This clonotype was counted between two and nine times. This sequence joins TRBV28 and TRBJ1-6, with D possibly matching TRBD1 (5 bases). The CDR3 spans 15 residues. Germline loops: CDR1 MDHEN, CDR2 SYDVKM. V gave up 6 bases and J gave up 10 bases, with 19 bases separating them. CDR3 DNA sequence: TGTGCCAGCAGCGGACGGGGGGACGGCCGCTCACCCCTCCACTTT. The encoded protein is CASSGRGDGRSPLHF.

This clonotype was counted ten times or more. The V call is TRBV7-8, the J call TRBJ2-6; tentative D call: TRBD2 (5 bases). The ends were cut back, 1 base at V and 2 bases at J, with 12 bases in the middle. The CDR3 contains 17 residues. The germline gives CDR1 SGHVS, CDR2 FQNEAQ. In DNA form, the CDR3 reads TGTGCCAGCAGCTTAGTCCCGGGAAGCGCTGGGGCCAACGTCCTGACTTTC. The encoded protein is CASSLVPGSAGANVLTF.

Only one count was recorded for this clonotype. The chain has TRBV19 and TRBJ1-6; D may be TRBD1 (5 bases). This CDR3 region has 13 residues. The V and J ends lost 8 bases and 10 bases respectively, with 15 bases between them. Germline CDR1 reads LNHDA; CDR2 reads SQIVND (reference sequence). The chain's CDR3 is CASEQAAGSPLHF. In DNA form, the CDR3 reads TGTGCCAGTGAACAGGCGGCCGGCTCACCCCTCCACTTT.

In its sample, this clonotype was seen a few times. This chain uses TRBV27 with TRBJ2-7; 10 bases are shared with TRBD1. The CDR3 length is 14 residues. The J segment lost 4 bases and the V segment lost 5 bases, leaving 5 bases of the junction unmatched. CDR1 and CDR2 from the germline V gene are MNHEY and SMNVEV (reference sequence). Here the CDR3 reads CASSARTGGYEQYF. CDR3 nucleotide sequence: TGTGCCAGCAGTGCTCGGACAGGGGGGTACGAGCAGTACTTC.

At least ten counts were recorded for this clonotype. This rearrangement joins TRBV10-3 to TRBJ2-3, with a tentative D call TRBD2 (5 bases). With 7 bases removed from V and 2 bases from J, the gap between germline ends came to 10 bases. CDR3 length: 13 residues. CDR1 and CDR2 (germline): ENHRY, SYGVKD. CDR3 sequence (DNA): TGTGCCATCATGAGCGGAGACACAGATACGCAGTATTTT. It encodes CAIMSGDTDTQYF.

This clonotype was detected ten times or more. The J gene is TRBJ2-7, the V gene TRBV27; D might be TRBD1 or TRBD2, each matching 6 bases. V gave up 3 bases and J gave up 1 base, with 13 bases separating them. The V gene's germline CDR1 is MNHEY and CDR2 SMNVEV (reference sequence). The CDR3 sequence is 15 residues long. The DNA of the CDR3 is TGTGCCAGCAGTTTGGTAGGGGGGCTATCCTACGAGCAGTACTTC. It is translated as CASSLVGGLSYEQYF.

The V and J genes are TRBV7-8 and TRBJ2-5; D remains ambiguous. Trimming cost V 2 bases and J 4 bases, with 11 bases left between them. The CDR3 sequence is 14 residues long. Looked up from germline, CDR1 is SGHVS and CDR2 is FQNEAQ. The CDR3 loop reads CASSLRSRAETQYF. CDR3 DNA: TGTGCCAGCAGCTTAAGGTCTAGGGCAGAGACCCAGTACTTC.

This clonotype was counted many times. The V and J genes are TRBV2 and TRBJ2-7; TRBD1 agrees at 8 bases. Germline V CDR1 and CDR2: SNHLY, FYNNEI. This CDR3 spans 15 amino acids. The ends lost 2 bases at V and 1 base at J; junction bases unmatched: 4. Here the CDR3 DNA reads TGTGCCAGCAGTGAATGGACAGGGAGGTCCTACGAGCAGTACTTC. Translated, it gives CASSEWTGRSYEQYF.

This clonotype was counted many times. The chain employs TRBV28 and TRBJ2-7; TRBD1 might be the D (6 bases). Trimming took 6 bases from V and 4 from J, leaving 16 bases between them. Per germline, CDR1 MDHEN and CDR2 SYDVKM. CDR3 length: 14 residues. The CDR3: CASRPQGPLYEQYF. CDR3 coding DNA: TGTGCCAGCAGACCCCAGGGGCCTCTTTACGAGCAGTACTTC.

This clonotype was counted only a few times. The J gene is TRBJ2-3, the V gene TRBV4-1; 10 bases fit TRBD2. Per germline, CDR1 MGHRA and CDR2 YSYEKL. The CDR3 has 15 amino acids. V shed 1 base, J shed 4 bases, and the junction held 2 bases outside the gene matches. The CDR3 loop reads CASSQGTSGADTQYF. The CDR3 region has the DNA TGCGCCAGCAGCCAAGGCACTAGCGGGGCAGATACGCAGTATTTT.

This clonotype was seen more than once but under ten times. The chain uses TRBV28 and TRBJ1-5; perhaps TRBD1 as D (5 bases). V was pared by 9 bases and J by 1 base, with 13 bases between. Germline CDR1 is MDHEN and CDR2 is SYDVKM. CDR3 length: 14 amino acids. CDR3: CASNSRGSNQPQHF. CDR3 DNA sequence: TGTGCCAGTAACTCCCGGGGGAGCAATCAGCCCCAGCATTTT. The full variable domain, rest sourced from reference TRBV28 and TRBJ1-5, is DVKVTQSSRYLVKRTGEKVFLECVQDMDHENMFWYRQDPGLGLRLIYFSYDVKMKEKGDIPEGYSVSREKKERFSLILESASTNQTSMYLCASNSRGSNQPQHFGDGTRLSIL.

There are a few counts of this clonotype. The chain links TRBV10-3 to TRBJ2-5, with D perhaps matching TRBD2 (5 bases). Trimming pared 6 bases from V and 5 bases from J, leaving 19 bases between. The germline V gene has CDR1 ENHRY and CDR2 SYGVKD. The CDR3 runs 15 residues. CDR3: CAISPSDSMEETQYF. DNA for the CDR3: TGTGCCATCAGCCCCTCGGACTCTATGGAGGAGACCCAGTACTTC.

In the case of this clonotype: Possible read error: a much larger clone is one base away. The J gene is TRBJ1-1, the V gene TRBV6-1; D might be TRBD1 (6 bases). V lost 3 bases and J 3 bases, leaving 20 bases between the germline ends. CDR3 length equals 17 residues. Germline values: CDR1 MNHNS, CDR2 SASEGT. CDR3 bases: TGTGCCAGCAGTGACCAAGGCAGGGGATGGTCGTACACTGAAGCTTTCTTT. Residues: CASSDQGRGWSYTEAFF.

This clonotype appeared many times. This chain links TRBV12-3 or TRBV12-4 with TRBJ2-5, with TRBD1 matching 8 bases. V dropped 2 bases and J dropped 5; count of bases not matched to a gene: 10. The CDR3 sequence is 16 residues long. CDR3: CASSLFWPGGQETQYF. CDR3 nucleotide sequence: TGTGCCAGCAGTTTATTCTGGCCAGGGGGCCAGGAGACCCAGTACTTC.